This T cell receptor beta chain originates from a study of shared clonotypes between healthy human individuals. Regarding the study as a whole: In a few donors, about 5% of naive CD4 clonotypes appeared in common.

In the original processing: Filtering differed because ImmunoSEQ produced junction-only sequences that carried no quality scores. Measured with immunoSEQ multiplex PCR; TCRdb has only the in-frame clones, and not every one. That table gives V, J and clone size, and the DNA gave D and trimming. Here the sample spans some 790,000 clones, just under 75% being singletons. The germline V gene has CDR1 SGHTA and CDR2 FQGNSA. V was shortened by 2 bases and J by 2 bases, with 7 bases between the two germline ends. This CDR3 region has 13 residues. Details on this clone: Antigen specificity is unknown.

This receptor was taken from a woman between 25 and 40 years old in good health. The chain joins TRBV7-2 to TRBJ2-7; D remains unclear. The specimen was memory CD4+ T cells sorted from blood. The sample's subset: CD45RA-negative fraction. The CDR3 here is CASSLSGAYEQYF. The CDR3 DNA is TGTGCCAGCAGCTTATCAGGAGCCTACGAGCAGTACTTC.